Listed here are 12 T cell receptor beta chains from one sample, sequenced in a study of blood T cell repertoires in COVID-19. TCRdb's copy holds only in-frame clones and misses some; the assay was immunoSEQ multiplex PCR. The data contain 52,000 or so clones, approximately 85% of them singletons. The sequenced sample consisted of peripheral blood. These receptors were obtained from a human donor in a cohort sampled during active COVID-19.

This chain joins TRBV4-2 and TRBJ1-2; TRBD1 agrees at 8 bases. J was trimmed by 3 bases and V by 2 bases; bases with no gene match: 2. The germline V gene encodes CDR1 LGHNA and CDR2 YNFKEQ. The CDR3 runs 14 residues. The CDR3 loop reads CASSQLGQDYGYTF. The CDR3 bases are TGTGCCAGCAGCCAACTGGGACAGGACTATGGCTACACCTTC.

V and J are TRBV11-2 and TRBJ2-2; 11 bases map to TRBD1. V shed 1 base and J 6 bases; nucleotides not matched to a gene: 1. Germline-derived CDR1 and CDR2 are SGHAT and FQNNGV. The CDR3 length is 15 residues. CDR3 loop: CASSLGTGGAGELFF. DNA for the CDR3: TGTGCCAGCAGCTTAGGGACAGGGGGCGCCGGGGAGCTGTTTTTT. Together with reference TRBV11-2 and TRBJ2-2, the CDR3 gives the full variable domain: EAGVAQSPRYKIIEKRQSVAFWCNPISGHATLYWYQQILGQGPKLLIQFQNNGVVDDSQLPKDRFSAERLKGVDSTLKIQPAKLEDSAVYLCASSLGTGGAGELFFGEGSRLTVL.

This CDR3 reads CALSGGPGVRNIQYF. CDR3 nucleotides: TGTGCCTTGTCGGGAGGGCCCGGGGTTAGAAACATTCAGTACTTC. This rearrangement joins TRBV30 to TRBJ2-4, with 8 positions matching TRBD2. This CDR3 region has 15 residues. The V gene end was trimmed by 7 bases and the J gene end by 6 bases; junction bases not matched to a gene: 14. The germline CDR1 and CDR2 sequences are GTSNPN and SVGIG (reference sequence).

The chain has TRBV6-5 and TRBJ2-1, with 7 bases identical to TRBD1. This CDR3 is 15 amino acids long. Looked up from germline, CDR1 is MNHEY and CDR2 is SVGAGI. Germline trimming cut 5 bases from V and 8 bases from J; bases unmatched to any gene: 12. The CDR3 DNA reads TGTGCCAGCAGTCGTTACAGGGGTGGGAGCGATGAGCAGTTCTTC. It specifies CASSRYRGGSDEQFF.

The chain carries TRBV19 and TRBJ1-1; 7 bases align to TRBD1. The CDR3 sequence is 13 residues long. V shed 3 bases and J 6 bases; nucleotides not matched to a gene: 4. The germline V gene has CDR1 LNHDA and CDR2 SQIVND (reference sequence). CDR3 sequence (DNA): TGTGCCAGTAGTATGCTAGGACAGGCTGAAGCTTTCTTT. This gives the protein CASSMLGQAEAFF.

The chain carries TRBV5-1 and TRBJ1-5; 8 bases fit TRBD1. The V gene's germline CDR1 is SGHRS and CDR2 YFSETQ. The CDR3 runs 13 residues. V dropped 4 bases and J dropped 6; count of bases not matched to a gene: 3. CDR3 in DNA: TGCGCCAGCAGCCAACAGGGGGGTCAGCCCCAGCATTTT. It yields the protein CASSQQGGQPQHF.

The J gene is TRBJ2-2, the V gene TRBV7-3; tentative D call: TRBD2 (6 bases). The ends were cut back, 5 bases at V and 1 base at J, with 14 bases in the middle. The CDR3 runs to 16 residues. Germline V gene data show CDR1 as SGHTA and CDR2 as FQGTGA. This chain's CDR3 is CASSKGPGVNTGELFF. The CDR3 nucleotides read TGTGCCAGCAGCAAAGGTCCGGGAGTGAACACCGGGGAGCTGTTTTTT.

The count of this clone is one. CDR3 sequence: CAWNPTGVGTGELFF. DNA of the CDR3: TGTGCCTGGAATCCTACAGGGGTGGGAACCGGGGAGCTGTTTTTT. V usage is TRBV30 and J usage is TRBJ2-2; the match to TRBD1 covers 7 bases. CDR1 is GTSNPN and CDR2 is SVGIG in the germline V gene (reference sequence). The CDR3 spans 15 residues. The V segment lost 4 bases and the J segment 5 bases; nucleotides outside the gene matches: 10.

Only one count was recorded for this clone. The CDR3 coding sequence is TGTGCCAGTAGTATGGGCGGGAGAGGCCTCACCGGGGAGCTGTTTTTT. Protein: CASSMGGRGLTGELFF. This rearrangement joins TRBV19 to TRBJ2-2; 7 bases map to TRBD2. The trim removed 3 bases at V and 4 bases at J, leaving 8 bases unmatched. CDR1 and CDR2 from the germline V gene are LNHDA and SQIVND (reference sequence). The CDR3 runs 16 residues.

This chain connects TRBV28 to TRBJ1-2; D call uncertain. In germline, CDR1 is MDHEN, CDR2 SYDVKM. The CDR3 sequence is 13 residues long. Trimming removed 5 bases from V and 1 base from J, with 8 bases in between. DNA for the CDR3: TGTGCCAGCAGTCCGGAGCTTAACTATGGCTACACCTTC. This sequence encodes CASSPELNYGYTF.

The chain has TRBV12-3 or TRBV12-4 and TRBJ2-5; 7 nucleotides match TRBD1. The CDR3 sequence is 13 residues long. V gave up 5 bases and J gave up 5 bases; unmatched junction bases: 5. CDR3 in amino acids: CASSNRGLETQYF. Here the CDR3 DNA reads TGTGCCAGCAGTAACAGGGGCCTGGAGACCCAGTACTTC.

The chain joins TRBV30 to TRBJ2-1; D is ambiguous. This CDR3 has 12 residues. V was shortened by 3 bases and J by 8 bases, with 11 bases between the two germline ends. CDR1 GTSNPN and CDR2 SVGIG come from the germline V gene (reference sequence). As DNA, the CDR3 is TGTGCCTGGAGAAGAGTGGGCCATGAGCAGTTCTTC. Protein sequence: CAWRRVGHEQFF.